The source of this T cell receptor (beta chain) is a study of beta chain features in type 1 diabetes. Study summary: Cell yields, gender and age were comparable in patients and healthy donors. Some 110 million sorted cells were examined across all samples. Study observations and caveats: HLA influence on TCRB rearrangement stayed unresolved here. In every one of the four CD4+ subsets, TCRB CDR3s were moderately but significantly shorter in Type 1 diabetes patients.

V lost 8 bases, J lost 1 base, and 18 bases lay in between. From germline, CDR1 is MDHEN and CDR2 SYDVKM. CDR3 length: 16 amino acids. This clone appeared a few times. The antigen remains unidentified. Reverse transcribing all isolated RNA meant expressed TCRB transcripts were sequenced. The protocol was immunoSEQ multiplex PCR, while the TCRdb copy is restricted to in-frame clones and leaves out a portion. This sample yields around 600,000 clones, of which around 12% are seen a single time; 0.09% to 0.15% belongs to the top ten. V usage is TRBV28 and J usage is TRBJ2-1, with D maybe TRBD1 (5 bases). The sample was naive CD4+ T cells from blood. The sequence was obtained from a man aged 30-40 years with type 1 diabetes. As DNA, the CDR3 is TGTGCCAGCGGAACAGGCGGCTGGGGTTCCTACAATGAGCAGTTCTTC. This sequence encodes CASGTGGWGSYNEQFF. Using reference TRBV28 and TRBJ2-1 for the parts outside the CDR3, the full variable domain is DVKVTQSSRYLVKRTGEKVFLECVQDMDHENMFWYRQDPGLGLRLIYFSYDVKMKEKGDIPEGYSVSREKKERFSLILESASTNQTSMYLCASGTGGWGSYNEQFFGPGTRLTVL.